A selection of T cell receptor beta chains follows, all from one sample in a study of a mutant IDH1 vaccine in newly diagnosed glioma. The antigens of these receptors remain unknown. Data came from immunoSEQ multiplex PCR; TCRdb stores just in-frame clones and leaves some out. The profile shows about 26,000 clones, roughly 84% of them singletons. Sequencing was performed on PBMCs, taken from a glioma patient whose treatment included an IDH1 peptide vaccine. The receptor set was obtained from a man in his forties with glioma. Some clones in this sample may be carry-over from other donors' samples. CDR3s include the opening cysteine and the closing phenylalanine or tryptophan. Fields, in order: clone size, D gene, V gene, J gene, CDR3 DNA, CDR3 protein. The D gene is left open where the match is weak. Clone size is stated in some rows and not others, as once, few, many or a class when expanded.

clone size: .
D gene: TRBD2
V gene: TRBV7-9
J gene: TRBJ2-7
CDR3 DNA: TGTGCCAGCAGCTTTCCCCGCCTAAGGGGCGGGGGTGGTCACGAGCAGTACTTC
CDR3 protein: CASSFPRLRGGGGHEQYF

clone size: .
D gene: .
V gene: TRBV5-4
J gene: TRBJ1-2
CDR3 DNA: TGTGCCAGCAGGGAAGGCACGGGATATGGCTACACCTTC
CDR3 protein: CASREGTGYGYTF

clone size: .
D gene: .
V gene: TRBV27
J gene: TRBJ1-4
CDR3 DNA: TGTGCCAGCAGGTCCGTAGAGATTGCAACTAATGAAAAACTGTTTTTT
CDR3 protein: CASRSVEIATNEKLFF

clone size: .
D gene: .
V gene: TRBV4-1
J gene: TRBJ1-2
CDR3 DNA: TGCGCCAGCAGCCTCCCTAGGGAGGGTGGCTACACCTTC
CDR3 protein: CASSLPREGGYTF

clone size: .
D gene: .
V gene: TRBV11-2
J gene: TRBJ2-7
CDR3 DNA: TGTGCCAGCAGCCTACGGACAGGACTAACCTACGAGCAGTACTTC
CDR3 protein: CASSLRTGLTYEQYF

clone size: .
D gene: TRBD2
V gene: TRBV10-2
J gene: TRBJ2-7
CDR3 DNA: TGCGCCAGCAGTGATTCTAGCGGGGGGGCCTACGAGCAGTACTTC
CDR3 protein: CASSDSSGGAYEQYF

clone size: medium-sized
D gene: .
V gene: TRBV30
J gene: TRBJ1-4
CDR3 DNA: TGTGCCTGGAGTAAGACGGTGAATGAAAAACTGTTTTTT
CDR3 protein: CAWSKTVNEKLFF

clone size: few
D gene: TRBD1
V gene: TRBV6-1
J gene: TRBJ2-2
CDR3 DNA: TGTGCCAGCAGTTCCCGGGACAGGGGCGGTGGGGAGCTGTTTTTT
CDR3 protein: CASSSRDRGGGELFF

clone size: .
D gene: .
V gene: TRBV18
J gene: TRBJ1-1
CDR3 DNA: TGTGCCAGCTCTTCTCGTTCGGAGATGAACACTGAAGCTTTCTTT
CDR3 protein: CASSSRSEMNTEAFF

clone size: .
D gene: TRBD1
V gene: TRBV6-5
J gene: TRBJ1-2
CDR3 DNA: TGTGCCACCCAGGCGGCGACAGGGGGCCAAGGCTACACCTTC
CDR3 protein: CATQAATGGQGYTF

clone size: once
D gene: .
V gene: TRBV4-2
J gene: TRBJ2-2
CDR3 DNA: TGTGCCAGCAGCCAAGTTCGATTGGACACCGGGGAGCTGTTTTTT
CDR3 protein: CASSQVRLDTGELFF

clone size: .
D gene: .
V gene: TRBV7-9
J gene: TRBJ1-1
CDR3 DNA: TGTGCCAGCAGTACAACGGCGGACACTGAAGCTTTCTTT
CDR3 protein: CASSTTADTEAFF

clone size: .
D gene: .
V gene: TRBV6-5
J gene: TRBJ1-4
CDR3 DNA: TGTGCCAGCAGTTACGGGTCAGATAATGAAAAACTGTTTTTT
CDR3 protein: CASSYGSDNEKLFF

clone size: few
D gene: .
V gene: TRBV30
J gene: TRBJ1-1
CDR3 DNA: TGTGCCTGGAGTGCCCTCCGAGTGGCTGAAGCTTTCTTT
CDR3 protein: CAWSALRVAEAFF

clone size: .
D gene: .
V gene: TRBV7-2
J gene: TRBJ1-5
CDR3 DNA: TGTGCCAGCAGCTTAGCTATGGGGGGGGGTCAGCCCCAGCATTTT
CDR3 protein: CASSLAMGGGQPQHF

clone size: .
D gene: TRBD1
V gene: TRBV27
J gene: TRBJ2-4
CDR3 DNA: TGTGCCAGCGCAAAGGGGGCCCGAAACATTCAGTACTTC
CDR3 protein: CASAKGARNIQYF

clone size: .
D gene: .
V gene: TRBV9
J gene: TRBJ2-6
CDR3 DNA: TGTGCCAGCAGCGCCCGTCCTGGGGAGATCTCTGGGGCCAACGTCCTGACTTTC
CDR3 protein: CASSARPGEISGANVLTF

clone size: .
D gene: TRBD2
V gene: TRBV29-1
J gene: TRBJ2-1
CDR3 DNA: TGCAGCGTTGAAGGGACTAGCGGGGAGTACAATGAGCAGTTCTTC
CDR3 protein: CSVEGTSGEYNEQFF

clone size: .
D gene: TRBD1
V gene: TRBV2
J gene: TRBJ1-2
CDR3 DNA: TGTGCCAGCACCCTTCCGACGACAGGGGGCTATGGCTACACCTTC
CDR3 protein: CASTLPTTGGYGYTF

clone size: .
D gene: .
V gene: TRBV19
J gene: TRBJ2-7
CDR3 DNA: TGTGCCAGTAGTAACCTCCCGGCGGAGCAGTACTTC
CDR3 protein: CASSNLPAEQYF

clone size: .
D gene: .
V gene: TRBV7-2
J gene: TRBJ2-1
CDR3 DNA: TGTGCCAGCAGCATTATCCACAATGAGCAGTTCTTC
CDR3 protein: CASSIIHNEQFF

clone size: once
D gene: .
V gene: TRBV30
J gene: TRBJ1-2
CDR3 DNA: TGTGCCTGGAGTGTTGATTTCTCGGGGGGCTATGGCTACACCTTC
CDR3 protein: CAWSVDFSGGYGYTF

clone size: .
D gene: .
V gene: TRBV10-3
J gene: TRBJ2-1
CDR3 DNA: TGTGCCAGCCGGCAGGATCGGGACTCCTACAATGAGCAGTTCTTC
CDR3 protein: CASRQDRDSYNEQFF

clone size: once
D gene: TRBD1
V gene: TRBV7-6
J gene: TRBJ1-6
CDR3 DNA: TGTGCCAGCAGCCGATCCGGGACAGGGGGTTCCTATAATTCACCCCTCCACTTT
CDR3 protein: CASSRSGTGGSYNSPLHF

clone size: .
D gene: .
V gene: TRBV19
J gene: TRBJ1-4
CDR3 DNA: TGTGCCAGTAGCCTAGGGACCGAAAAACTGTTTTTT
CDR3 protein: CASSLGTEKLFF

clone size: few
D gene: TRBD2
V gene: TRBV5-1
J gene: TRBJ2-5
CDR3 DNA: TGCGCCAGCAGCCGTGGGACTAGCGGGGGCCAAGAGACCCAGTACTTC
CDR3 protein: CASSRGTSGGQETQYF

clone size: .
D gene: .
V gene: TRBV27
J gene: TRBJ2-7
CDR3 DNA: TGTGCCAGCAGTTTAAGGGGACCAACCTACGAGCAGTACTTC
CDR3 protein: CASSLRGPTYEQYF

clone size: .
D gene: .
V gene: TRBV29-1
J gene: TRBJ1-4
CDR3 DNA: TGCAGCGTGGGGCAGGGATTGGGAAAACTGTTTTTT
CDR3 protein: CSVGQGLGKLFF

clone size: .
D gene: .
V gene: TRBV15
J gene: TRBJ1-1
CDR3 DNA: TGTGCCACCAGCAGCTCCCGGGGCACTGAAGCTTTCTTT
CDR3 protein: CATSSSRGTEAFF

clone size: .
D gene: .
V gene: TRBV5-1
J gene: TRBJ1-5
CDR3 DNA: TGCGCCAGCAGCTTGGCCCCAGATCAGCCCCAGCATTTT
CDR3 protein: CASSLAPDQPQHF

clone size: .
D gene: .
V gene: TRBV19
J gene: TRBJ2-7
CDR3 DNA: TGTGCCAGTAGTACCATCTGGGGGGCCACCTACGAGCAGTACTTC
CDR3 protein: CASSTIWGATYEQYF

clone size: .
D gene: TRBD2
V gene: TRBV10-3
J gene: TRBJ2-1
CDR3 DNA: TGTGCCATCAGTGAGAGCCTAGCGGGGGGGCCGAGTGAGCAGTTCTTC
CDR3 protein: CAISESLAGGPSEQFF

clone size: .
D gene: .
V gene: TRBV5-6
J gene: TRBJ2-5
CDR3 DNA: TGTGCCAGCAACCGGGACGCGGGGACCCAGTACTTC
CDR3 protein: CASNRDAGTQYF

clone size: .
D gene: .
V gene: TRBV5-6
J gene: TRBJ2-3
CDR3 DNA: TGTGCCAGCAGCTTACCCGAGGGCCGCGGCACAGATACGCAGTATTTT
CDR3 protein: CASSLPEGRGTDTQYF

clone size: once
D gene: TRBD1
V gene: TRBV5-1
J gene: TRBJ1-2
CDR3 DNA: TGCGCCAGCAGCTTGACAGGGGAGGGCTACACCTTC
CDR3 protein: CASSLTGEGYTF

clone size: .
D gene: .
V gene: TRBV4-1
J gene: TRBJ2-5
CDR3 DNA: TGCGCCAGCAGCCAAGTACAGGGCCAGTCCGGGGAGACCCAGTACTTC
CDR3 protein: CASSQVQGQSGETQYF

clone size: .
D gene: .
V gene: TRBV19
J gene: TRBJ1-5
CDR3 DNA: TGTGCCAGTAGTATTGTGGCAGGGGCTGGGCAGCCCCAGCATTTT
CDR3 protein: CASSIVAGAGQPQHF

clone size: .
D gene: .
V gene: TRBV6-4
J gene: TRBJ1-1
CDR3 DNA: TGTGCCAGCTCTTCTAACACTGAAGCTTTCTTT
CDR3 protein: CASSSNTEAFF

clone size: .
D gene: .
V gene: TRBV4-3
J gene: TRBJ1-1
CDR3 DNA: TGCGCCAGCAGCCAAGATTCAGGGGTGAACACTGAAGCTTTCTTT
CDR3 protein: CASSQDSGVNTEAFF

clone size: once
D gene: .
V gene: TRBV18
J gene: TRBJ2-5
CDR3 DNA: TGTGCCAGCTCACCCCTTGCGCAGGGCCCAAACTTC
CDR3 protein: CASSPLAQGPNF

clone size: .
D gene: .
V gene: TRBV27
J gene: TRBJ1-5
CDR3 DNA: TGTGCCAGCAGTTTATCAGGGGTCAGGCAGCCCCAGCATTTT
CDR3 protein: CASSLSGVRQPQHF

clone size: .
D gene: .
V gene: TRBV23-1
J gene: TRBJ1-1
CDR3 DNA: TGCGCCAGCAGTCATGTGAGGGCTGAAGCTTTCTTT
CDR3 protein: CASSHVRAEAFF

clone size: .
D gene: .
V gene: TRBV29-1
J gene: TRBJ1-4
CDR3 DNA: TGCAGCGCGGGGGGCAGGACTAATGAAAAACTGTTTTTT
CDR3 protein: CSAGGRTNEKLFF

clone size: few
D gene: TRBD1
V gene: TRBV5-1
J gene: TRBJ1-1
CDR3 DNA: TGCGCCAGCGCCCCAGACCGGGACAGGGCCTTGAACACTGAAGCTTTCTTT
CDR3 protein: CASAPDRDRALNTEAFF

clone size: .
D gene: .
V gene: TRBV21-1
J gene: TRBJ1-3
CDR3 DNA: TGTGCCAGCAGCACCCGACAGGGCGTTTTAAACACCATATATTTT
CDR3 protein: CASSTRQGVLNTIYF

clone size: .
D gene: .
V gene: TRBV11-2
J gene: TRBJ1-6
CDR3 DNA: TGTGCCAGCAGCACGGATGCAGGTTGGGATTCACCCCTCCACTTT
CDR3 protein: CASSTDAGWDSPLHF

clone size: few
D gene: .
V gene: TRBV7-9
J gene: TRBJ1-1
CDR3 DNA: TGTGCCAGCAGCTTAGGAGGCGGAGCTTTCTTT
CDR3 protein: CASSLGGGAFF

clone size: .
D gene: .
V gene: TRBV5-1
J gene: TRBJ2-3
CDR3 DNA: TGCGCCAGCAGCTTGGAATTGGCGGGGTCAGATACGCAGTATTTT
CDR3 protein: CASSLELAGSDTQYF